These T cell receptor beta chains were read from a single sample in a study of cytomegalovirus exposure and HLA in healthy donors. The protocol was immunoSEQ multiplex PCR, while the TCRdb copy is restricted to in-frame clones and leaves out a portion. The sample contains over 150,000 clones, 86% of which appear only once. The sequenced material came from PBMCs. These receptors were obtained from a woman under 40 in good health and CMV-seronegative. Both conserved end residues are part of each CDR3. The order of the fields is J gene, D gene, clone size, V gene, CDR3 DNA, CDR3 protein. The D gene is left open where the match is weak. Where a row states a size, it is once, few, many or the class of an expanded clone; other rows omit it.

TRBJ2-7	TRBD1	once	TRBV28	TGTGCCAGCAGTCACGGACAGGGCATCTACGAGCAGTACTTC	CASSHGQGIYEQYF
TRBJ1-1	NA	NA	TRBV4-1	TGCGCCAGCAGCCAAGTGGGCGACGCTGAAGCTTTCTTT	CASSQVGDAEAFF
TRBJ2-3	NA	NA	TRBV4-1	TGCGCCAGCAGCCAAGATCCTGGCAGAATCAGCACAGATACGCAGTATTTT	CASSQDPGRISTDTQYF
TRBJ2-7	TRBD1	few	TRBV27	TGTGCCAGCACAATGCGAAGACAGGGCTCCTACGAGCAGTACTTC	CASTMRRQGSYEQYF
TRBJ2-1	NA	NA	TRBV6-5	TGTGCCAGCAGCCCACAAAACAATGAGCAGTTCTTC	CASSPQNNEQFF
TRBJ1-1	NA	once	TRBV7-2	TGTGCCAGCAGCTTAGGGAGGACAGCCCTCACTGAAGCTTTCTTT	CASSLGRTALTEAFF
TRBJ2-2	NA	NA	TRBV30	TGTGCCTGTCACATGGGGGGACCTGGGGAGCTGTTTTTT	CACHMGGPGELFF
TRBJ2-1	NA	NA	TRBV29-1	TGCAGCGTCGGAAATAACAGGGCATCCTACAATGAGCAGTTCTTC	CSVGNNRASYNEQFF
TRBJ2-1	NA	NA	TRBV27	TGTGCCAGCAGTTTTATGGAGGGCCGGTACAATGAGCAGTTCTTC	CASSFMEGRYNEQFF
TRBJ2-1	NA	NA	TRBV2	TGTGCCAGCAAGACGGGCCCAGCGGGTAACAATGAGCAGTTCTTC	CASKTGPAGNNEQFF
TRBJ1-2	NA	NA	TRBV14	TGTGCCAGCAGCCTGGGAAAGAACTATGGCTACACCTTC	CASSLGKNYGYTF
TRBJ2-5	NA	NA	TRBV21-1	TGTGCCAGCAGCAAGAGTTTGAGAGACGACCAAGAGACCCAGTACTTC	CASSKSLRDDQETQYF